This T cell receptor (beta chain) was recorded in a study of shared clonotypes between healthy human individuals. Study-wide background: A few men and a couple of women, aged 18 to 49, were donors.

Amplification in unsorted PBMC replicate PCRs started from around 0.3 ug DNA, which equals about 30,000 T cell genomes. Data came from immunoSEQ multiplex PCR; TCRdb stores just in-frame clones and leaves some out. The sample yields 90,000 to 100,000 clones, more than 45% seen once. The CDR3 is 16 amino acids. From germline, CDR1 is MNHEY and CDR2 SMNVEV (reference sequence). V dropped 6 bases and J dropped 10 bases, with 22 bases sitting between them. The unsorted samples had some 83 million PBMCs used for genomic DNA. This chain connects TRBV27 to TRBJ1-6, with a tentative D call TRBD1 (5 bases). The receptor comes from a woman aged 40 to 55 in good health. Some clones in this sample may be carry-over from other donors' samples. The sample comprised PBMCs. Here the CDR3 DNA reads TGTGCCAGCAGAGTTTACGCCAGGGAGTCTCGATCACCCCTCCACTTT. Translating gives CASRVYARESRSPLHF.